The 19 T cell receptor beta chains given below trace back to one sample, sequenced in a study of T-cell memory formation after mild COVID-19. TCRdb used MiXCR to reprocess the 5' RACE reads, holding one entry per CDR3 protein. The table shows about 140,000 distinct CDR3 sequences, with about 14% occurring only once. Sequences were obtained from PBMCs or a T cell subset sorted from them (not recorded which). Receptors originate from an adult woman who had mild COVID-19 (a few samples of this study predate the infection). Cell type and time point are not known.

The chain joins TRBV7-9 to TRBJ2-1, with TRBD1 identical over 8 bases. J gave up 6 bases and V 5 bases, and 18 bases lay outside the gene matches. Germline CDR1 SEHNR, CDR2 FQNEAQ (reference sequence). The CDR3 totals 18 residues. The CDR3 region is CASSPLGTGTPRGNEQFF. In DNA form, the CDR3 reads TGTGCCAGCAGCCCCCTCGGGACAGGAACGCCCCGTGGCAATGAGCAGTTCTTC.

This clonotype was seen only a few times. The chain links TRBV12-3 or TRBV12-4 to TRBJ2-5; the match to TRBD2 covers 10 bases. This CDR3 has 14 residues. V was pared by 6 bases and J by 3 bases, with 4 bases of the junction left unmatched. The CDR3 bases are TGTGCCAGCAGATCGGGACTAGCGAAAGAGACCCAGTACTTC. This translates into CASRSGLAKETQYF.

This clonotype was recorded a few times. This chain links TRBV13 with TRBJ2-7; TRBD2 aligns across 16 bases. CDR3 length: 18 residues. Trimming removed 4 bases from V and 3 bases from J; junction bases left unmatched: 9. The germline gives CDR1 PRHDT, CDR2 FYEKMQ (reference sequence). CDR3 region: CASSSGTSGRAFHYEQYF. The DNA of the CDR3 is TGTGCCAGCAGCTCTGGGACTAGCGGGAGGGCCTTTCACTACGAGCAGTACTTC.

The chain carries TRBV7-6 and TRBJ2-1, with 15 bases lining up with TRBD2. Germline trimming cut 6 bases from V and 8 bases from J; bases unmatched to any gene: 8. CDR3 length: 16 amino acids. The germline V gene has CDR1 SGHVS and CDR2 FNYEAQ. In nucleotides, the CDR3 is TGTGCCAGCAGACCGGGACTAGCGGGAGGCAAGGATGAGCAGTTCTTC. Protein sequence: CASRPGLAGGKDEQFF.

This clonotype turned up a few times. The rearrangement joins TRBV7-9 to TRBJ2-7, with 11 nucleotides matching TRBD2. Germline V gives CDR1 SEHNR, CDR2 FQNEAQ (reference sequence). Trimming at V came to 4 bases and at J to 2 bases, leaving 4 bases not matched to a gene. The CDR3 is 15 amino acids. The CDR3 is CASSSLSGRAYEQYF. The DNA of the CDR3 is TGTGCCAGCAGCTCCCTTAGCGGGAGGGCCTACGAGCAGTACTTC.

The chain has TRBV24-1 and TRBJ2-7, with D possibly being TRBD1 (7 bases). Germline-derived CDR1 and CDR2 are KGHDR and SFDVKD. V shed 1 base and J shed 3 bases, with 15 bases lying between them. There are 16 residues in the CDR3. The CDR3 protein is CATSDLGQEGLYEQYF. In DNA form, the CDR3 reads TGTGCCACCAGTGATTTAGGACAGGAGGGACTCTACGAGCAGTACTTC.

This clonotype was observed a few times. The genes are TRBV21-1 and TRBJ2-1; TRBD2 is taken as the D call from the table, unchecked against the DNA. TRBV21-1 is a known pseudogene. The CDR3 is made up of 14 amino acids. DNA for the CDR3: TGTGCCAGCAGCTTCCGGGACTTGTACAATGAGCAGTTCTTC. Residues: CASSFRDLYNEQFF.

The chain is built from TRBV4-1 and TRBJ2-7; the D is unclear. CDR3 length: 13 amino acids. With 3 bases removed from V and 0 bases from J, the gap between germline ends came to 6 bases. Germline CDR1 is MGHRA and CDR2 is YSYEKL. CDR3 protein: CASSHKVSYEQYF. CDR3 sequence (DNA): TGCGCCAGCAGCCATAAAGTCTCCTACGAGCAGTACTTC.

The sample holds a few counts of this clonotype. V gene TRBV9 combines with J gene TRBJ1-1; maybe TRBD1 (6 bases). V dropped 5 bases and J dropped 0 bases, with 14 bases sitting between them. Germline CDR1 SGDLS, CDR2 YYNGEE. The CDR3 spans 15 residues. The CDR3 protein is CASSTTGAMNTEAFF. The CDR3 region has the DNA TGTGCCAGCAGTACGACAGGAGCTATGAACACTGAAGCTTTCTTT. Together with reference TRBV9 and TRBJ1-1, the CDR3 gives the full variable domain: DSGVTQTPKHLITATGQRVTLRCSPRSGDLSVYWYQQSLDQGLQFLIQYYNGEERAKGNILERFSAQQFPDLHSELNLSSLELGDSALYFCASSTTGAMNTEAFFGQGTRLTVV.

This chain links TRBV29-1 with TRBJ2-7, with D possibly TRBD2 on 7 matching bases. Trimming cost V 4 bases and J 2 bases, with 15 bases left between them. Germline-derived CDR1 and CDR2 are SQVTM and ANQGSEA. This CDR3 is 14 amino acids long. This CDR3 is CSVVWRRGPYEQYF. In DNA form, the CDR3 reads TGCAGCGTTGTTTGGAGGCGGGGGCCCTACGAGCAGTACTTC.

This clonotype was seen a handful of times. The chain employs TRBV20-1 and TRBJ2-5; a possible D gene is TRBD1 (6 bases). This CDR3 spans 12 amino acids. Germline CDR1 is DFQATT and CDR2 is SNEGSKA (reference sequence). V lost 6 bases to trimming and J lost 5 bases, with 13 bases between them. The CDR3 DNA sequence: TGCAGTGCACAAGACAGGAGGGAGACCCAGTACTTC. This sequence encodes CSAQDRRETQYF.

The chain has TRBV3-1 and TRBJ2-1; D remains unclear. Germline CDR1 is LGHDT and CDR2 is YNNKEL (reference sequence). The V and J ends lost 5 bases and 8 bases respectively, with 19 bases between them. There are 15 residues in the CDR3. CDR3 sequence reads: CASSTYARVADEQFF. Here the CDR3 DNA reads TGTGCCAGCAGCACTTATGCACGGGTCGCTGATGAGCAGTTCTTC.

This clonotype was detected only a few times. The chain joins TRBV18 to TRBJ2-1; D may be TRBD2 (6 bases). The CDR3 runs to 15 residues. Germline assignment: CDR1 KGHSH and CDR2 LQKENI. Trimming shortened V by 2 bases and J by 7 bases, and 15 bases separated the two germline ends. CDR3: CASSPIGAGPNEQFF. CDR3 DNA: TGTGCCAGCTCACCAATCGGCGCGGGGCCTAATGAGCAGTTCTTC.

Only a few counts were recorded for this clonotype. The V gene is TRBV9, the J gene TRBJ1-1; TRBD1 matches at 7 bases. The V segment lost 0 bases and the J segment 0 bases; nucleotides outside the gene matches: 2. Germline assignment: CDR1 SGDLS and CDR2 YYNGEE. CDR3 length: 15 residues. Written as DNA, the CDR3 is TGTGCCAGCAGCGTAGCCAGGGGGATGAACACTGAAGCTTTCTTT. Amino acid sequence: CASSVARGMNTEAFF.

This clonotype was counted between two and nine times. V and J are TRBV7-6 and TRBJ1-2; possible D gene TRBD1, 5 bases. Germline CDR1 and CDR2: SGHVS and FNYEAQ. The CDR3 spans 15 residues. V lost 5 bases and J 7 bases, leaving 20 bases between the germline ends. This chain's CDR3 is CASSPGEGLAFGYTF. As DNA, the CDR3 is TGTGCCAGCAGCCCGGGGGAAGGGTTGGCCTTTGGCTACACCTTC.

At least ten counts were recorded for this clonotype. An end of the junction differs from the germline gene, which may be a read error. The V and J genes are TRBV7-6 and TRBJ2-3, with 10 bases aligning to TRBD2. Per germline, CDR1 SGHVS and CDR2 FNYEAQ. This CDR3 spans 16 amino acids. CDR3 nucleotides: TGTGCCAGCAGCTTATCTTCCCCCGGAACCGGGACTAGCGCAAGTTTT. It encodes CASSLSSPGTGTSASF.

Only a few counts were recorded for this clonotype. The chain has TRBV5-1 and TRBJ2-3; TRBD2 agrees at 11 bases. Germline V CDR1 and CDR2: SGHRS, YFSETQ. V trimming: 4 bases; J trimming: 3 bases; junction bases outside the gene matches: 7. This CDR3 contains 16 residues. CDR3 DNA: TGCGCCAGCAGCCACGGGACTAGCGGACTGACAGATACGCAGTATTTT. Amino acids: CASSHGTSGLTDTQYF.

The gene calls are TRBV5-5 and TRBJ1-6; 8 bases fit TRBD1. Germline CDR1 SGHKS, CDR2 YYEKEE (reference sequence). V was pared by 4 bases and J by 10 bases, with 7 bases of the junction left unmatched. The CDR3 is made up of 14 amino acids. The CDR3 sequence: CASSQGQDNSPLHF. CDR3 DNA sequence: TGTGCCAGCAGCCAGGGACAGGACAACTCACCCCTCCACTTT. Full variable domain (missing parts from reference TRBV5-5 and TRBJ1-6): DAGVTQSPTHLIKTRGQQVTLRCSPISGHKSVSWYQQVLGQGPQFIFQYYEKEERGRGNFPDRFSARQFPNYSSELNVNALLLGDSALYLCASSQGQDNSPLHFGNGTRLTVT.

This clonotype has a handful of counts. The gene calls are TRBV10-2 and TRBJ2-3, with unresolved D. This CDR3 is 12 amino acids long. V lost 2 bases, J lost 4 bases, and 4 bases lay in between. Germline values: CDR1 WSHSY, CDR2 SAAADI. The CDR3 sequence is CASSEAADTQYF. The DNA for the CDR3 is TGCGCCAGCAGTGAGGCGGCAGATACGCAGTATTTT.